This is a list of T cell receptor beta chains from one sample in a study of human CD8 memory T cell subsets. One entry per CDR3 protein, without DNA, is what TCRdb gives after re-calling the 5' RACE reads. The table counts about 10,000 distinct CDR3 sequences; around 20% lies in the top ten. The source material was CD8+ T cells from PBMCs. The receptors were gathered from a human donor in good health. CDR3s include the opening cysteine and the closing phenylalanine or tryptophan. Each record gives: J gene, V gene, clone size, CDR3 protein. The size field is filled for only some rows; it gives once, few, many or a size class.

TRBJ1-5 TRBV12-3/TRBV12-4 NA CASSLRGYHQPQHF
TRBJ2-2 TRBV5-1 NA CASSFRTNTGELFF
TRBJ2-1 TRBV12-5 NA CASAHEAGNEQFF
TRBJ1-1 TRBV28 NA CASSYRDQAFF
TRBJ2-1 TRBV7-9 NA CASSHVLSSYNEQFF
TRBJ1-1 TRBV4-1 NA CASSQDGGGAVEAFF
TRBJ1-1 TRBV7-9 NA CASSPRADTEAFF
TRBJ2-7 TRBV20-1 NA CSARDPGGHEQYF
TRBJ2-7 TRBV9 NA CASSVVPGASYEQYF
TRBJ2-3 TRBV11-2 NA CASSGRDRGGDTQYF
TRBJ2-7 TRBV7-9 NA CASSSQGIPYEQYF
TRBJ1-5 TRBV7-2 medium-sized CASSSDSYYSNQPQHF
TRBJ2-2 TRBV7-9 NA CASSAPGQGLEGFF
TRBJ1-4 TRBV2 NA CASRTGSDEKLFF
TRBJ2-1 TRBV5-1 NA CASSLVGIGVDNEQFF
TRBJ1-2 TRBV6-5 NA CASSPQGGSGGYTF
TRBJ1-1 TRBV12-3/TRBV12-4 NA CASSSQGATEAFF
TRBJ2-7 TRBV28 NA CASSPRSSYEQYF
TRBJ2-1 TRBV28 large CASSLSSGLNNEQFF
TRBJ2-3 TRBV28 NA CASSLLWDSSTDTQYF
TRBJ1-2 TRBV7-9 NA CASSLGQGPYGYTF
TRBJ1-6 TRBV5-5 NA CASSLEVALSPLHF
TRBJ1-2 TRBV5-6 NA CASSLNWGADYGYTF
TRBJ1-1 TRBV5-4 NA CASSLGLEAFF
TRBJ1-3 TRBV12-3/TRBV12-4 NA CASSLWGSGNTIYF
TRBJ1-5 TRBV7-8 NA CASTSATGGNQPQHF
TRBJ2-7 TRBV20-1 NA CSARDQKAFYEQYF
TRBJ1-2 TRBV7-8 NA CASSLNYGTDYYGYTF
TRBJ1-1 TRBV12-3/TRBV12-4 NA CASSLRSMDSLNTEAFF
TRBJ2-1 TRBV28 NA CASSFISTSGIKGWSYNEQFF
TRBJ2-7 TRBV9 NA CASSVEKNRASEQYF
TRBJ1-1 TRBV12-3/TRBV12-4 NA CASSLEQEKNTEAFF
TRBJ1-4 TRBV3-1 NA CASSLQGDNEKLFF
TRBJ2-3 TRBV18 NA CASSDSSTDTQYF
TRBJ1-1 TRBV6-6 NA CASSLGQGGTEAFF
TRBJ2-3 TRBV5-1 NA CASKRKGTDTQYF
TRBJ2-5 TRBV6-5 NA CASRGQGARETQYF
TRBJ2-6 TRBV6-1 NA CASNLMISSGANVLTF
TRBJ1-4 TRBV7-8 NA CASSLGGEKLFF
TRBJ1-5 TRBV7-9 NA CASSFGTDEGQPQHF
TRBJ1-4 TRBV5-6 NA CASSLGTGKLFF
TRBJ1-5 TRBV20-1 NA CSATTGARDQPQHF
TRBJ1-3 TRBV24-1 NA CATSAGGTAGNTIYF
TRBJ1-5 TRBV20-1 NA CSASYGTGGNQPQHF
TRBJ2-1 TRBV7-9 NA CASSSPGQGLRIFF
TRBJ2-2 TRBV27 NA CASSLGTSGNTGELFF
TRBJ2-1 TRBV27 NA CASSLYGTGGYNEQFF
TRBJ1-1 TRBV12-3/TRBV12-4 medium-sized CASSLFMAEAHRGSGLNTEAFF
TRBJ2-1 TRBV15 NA CATSRDWQIYNEQFF